This TCR beta chain appears in the sequencing data of a study of cytomegalovirus exposure and HLA in healthy donors. Both 60 Vbeta primers and 13 Jbeta primers went into the PCR. The repertoire was sequenced with immunoSEQ multiplex PCR; TCRdb's copy has only in-frame clones and lacks some. The sample data list 70,000 or so clones. The germline gives CDR1 GTSNPN, CDR2 SVGIG (reference sequence). The CDR3 has 16 residues. Trimming stripped 3 bases from V and 3 bases from J, with 21 bases between. This clonotype originated in a man aged 40-49 years in good health and CMV-seronegative. Source material: PBMCs. The V call is TRBV30, the J call TRBJ2-7; D perhaps matches TRBD1 (7 bases). The CDR3 DNA is TGTGCCTGGAGAGGCAACCGGGCAGGGGGGATCTACGAGCAGTACTTC. Translation: CAWRGNRAGGIYEQYF.